This TCR beta chain was documented in a study of T cells in localized non-small cell lung cancer. Findings and limits, study-wide: Of the tissues analyzed, uninvolved adjacent lung showed maximal T cell clonality, greater than tumor. Appearing in adjacent lung were a median roughly 60 of the top 100 tumor clones.

J lost 5 bases, V lost 5 bases, and 12 bases had no gene match. Germline loops: CDR1 SGHTA, CDR2 FQGNSA. CDR3 length: 16 amino acids. Sequencing was performed with immunoSEQ multiplex PCR; in TCRdb, only in-frame clones are kept and a portion is missing. The table lists roughly 50,000 clones, under 85% of them singletons, with just under 20% in the top ten. For this clone: Antigen specificity is unknown.

The origin of this receptor is a female donor at least 60 years old with stage II squamous cell lung carcinoma. The gene calls are TRBV7-2 and TRBJ1-2, with 9 positions matching TRBD1. Sequencing used peripheral blood, obtained before any cancer treatment. Here the CDR3 DNA reads TGTGCCAGCAGCCACCCAACAGGGGGCGGCCATTATGGCTACACCTTC. Its translation is CASSHPTGGGHYGYTF.